The 22 T cell receptor beta chains below all came from one sample that was sequenced in a study of blood T cell repertoires in COVID-19 (TCRdb year 2020). Libraries were built with the immunoSEQ multiplex PCR assay. Held by TCRdb, this immuneACCESS table contains in-frame sequences only and omits some clones. Under half of the omission traces to an unresolved V gene where checked; the cause of the rest is unknown. The sample table contains 140,000 to 150,000 clones; only one count was recorded for over 80% of them. The top ten constitute roughly 1.6% of the sample. The sample comprised peripheral blood. The source is a woman aged 45-59 years with acute or convalescent COVID-19.

The chain joins TRBV6-5 to TRBJ2-7; no reliable D call. V gave up 6 bases and J gave up 3 bases, with 6 bases separating them. The CDR3 contains 11 residues. Germline V gene lookup returns CDR1 MNHEY and CDR2 SVGAGI. The chain's CDR3 is CASRQNYEQYF. The CDR3, as DNA: TGTGCCAGCAGACAAAACTACGAGCAGTACTTC.

The CDR3 bases are TGTGCCAGCAGTTACTCGGCGCAGGGGTGGGAGCAGTACTTC. It translates to CASSYSAQGWEQYF. The chain uses TRBV6-5 and TRBJ2-7; possible D gene TRBD1, 6 bases. Trimming cost V 0 bases and J 7 bases, with 13 bases left between them. This CDR3 spans 14 amino acids. Germline values: CDR1 MNHEY, CDR2 SVGAGI.

The CDR3 here is CASSLPTNRPDIGGYTF. CDR3 DNA: TGTGCCAGCAGTCTTCCCACCAACAGGCCCGATATTGGCGGCTACACCTTC. The genes are TRBV5-6 and TRBJ1-2, with a weak D call TRBD1 (5 bases). The V end lost 5 bases, the J end lost 8 bases, and 28 bases lay between the germline ends. This CDR3 comprises 17 residues. The V gene's germline CDR1 is SGHDT and CDR2 YYEEEE.

This clone is a singleton in its sample. The V gene is TRBV11-2, the J gene TRBJ1-4, with D unclear. This CDR3 is built from 14 residues. The V gene lost 7 bases and the J gene lost 5 bases, with 14 bases spanning the gap. The germline CDR1 and CDR2 sequences are SGHAT and FQNNGV. This chain's CDR3 is CASTPGGWNEKLFF. CDR3 bases: TGTGCCAGCACTCCTGGAGGCTGGAATGAAAAACTGTTTTTT.

The sample holds one count of this clone. This chain joins TRBV4-1 and TRBJ2-7; D unresolved. CDR1 is MGHRA and CDR2 is YSYEKL in the germline V gene. The V end lost 4 bases, the J end lost 0 bases, and 10 bases lay between the germline ends. CDR3 length: 14 amino acids. The chain's CDR3 is CASSRDLYSYEQYF. CDR3 nucleotides: TGCGCCAGCAGCCGAGACTTATACTCCTACGAGCAGTACTTC.

The CDR3 protein is CASTPLSGGGAFF. The CDR3, as DNA: TGTGCCAGCACCCCTCTTTCGGGCGGAGGGGCTTTCTTT. V is TRBV6-5 and J is TRBJ1-1; D ambiguous. Germline V gene data show CDR1 as MNHEY and CDR2 as SVGAGI. V was shortened by 7 bases and J by 11 bases, with 20 bases between the two germline ends. The CDR3 has 13 residues.

The chain links TRBV27 to TRBJ2-7; 8 nucleotides match TRBD1. V dropped 8 bases and J dropped 1; count of bases not matched to a gene: 10. Germline V gene data show CDR1 as MNHEY and CDR2 as SMNVEV (reference sequence). CDR3 size: 15 residues. The CDR3 loop reads CASRVFGTGSYEQYF. CDR3 bases: TGTGCCAGCCGAGTGTTTGGGACAGGATCCTACGAGCAGTACTTC.

To note about this clone: At one of its ends the junction is not consistent with the germline gene, which may arise from a read error. The genes are TRBV6-5 and TRBJ1-4; D unclear. The CDR3 sequence is 14 residues long. Looked up from germline, CDR1 is MNHEY and CDR2 is SVGAGI. CDR3 nucleotide sequence: TGTGCCAACAGTTACTACGGAGCTAATGAAAAACTGTTTTTT. It is translated as CANSYYGANEKLFF.

This clone was counted only a few times. The rearrangement uses TRBV10-3 and TRBJ1-2; no definite D call. CDR1 and CDR2 from the germline V gene are ENHRY and SYGVKD. The V and J ends lost 2 bases and 8 bases respectively, with 15 bases between them. This CDR3 region has 14 residues. The CDR3 here is CAISELKEGAGYTF. In DNA form, the CDR3 reads TGTGCCATCAGTGAGCTGAAAGAGGGTGCCGGCTACACCTTC.

The chain couples TRBV2 to TRBJ2-3; D not certain. This CDR3 has 14 residues. Germline V lookup: CDR1 SNHLY, CDR2 FYNNEI. V lost 6 bases to trimming and J lost 0 bases, with 10 bases between them. The CDR3 loop reads CASRIIASTDTQYF. The CDR3 DNA follows: TGTGCCAGCAGGATCATAGCTAGCACAGATACGCAGTATTTT.

The V and J genes are TRBV5-1 and TRBJ2-1, with D maybe TRBD2 (6 bases). CDR3 length equals 15 residues. With 3 bases removed from V and 10 bases from J, the gap between germline ends came to 20 bases. Per germline, CDR1 SGHRS and CDR2 YFSETQ. The CDR3 DNA is TGCGCCAGCAGCTCCGGGACTGGGGGGATGAGGGAGCAGTTCTTC. It is translated as CASSSGTGGMREQFF. Combining the CDR3 with reference TRBV5-1 and TRBJ2-1 gives the whole variable domain KAGVTQTPRYLIKTRGQQVTLSCSPISGHRSVSWYQQTPGQGLQFLFEYFSETQRNKGNFPGRFSGRQFSNSRSEMNVSTLELGDSALYLCASSSGTGGMREQFFGPGTRLTVL.

A few counts support this clone. The chain is built from TRBV6-5 and TRBJ1-2; possible D gene TRBD1, 5 bases. Trimming took off 0 bases at V and 11 bases at J, with 13 bases between the two ends. The CDR3 contains 13 residues. Germline loops: CDR1 MNHEY, CDR2 SVGAGI. CDR3 protein: CASSYSDIRAYTF. For the CDR3, the DNA is TGTGCCAGCAGTTACTCCGATATCAGGGCTTACACCTTC.

The V and J genes are TRBV4-2 and TRBJ1-6, with 11 bases fitting TRBD1. Looked up from germline, CDR1 is LGHNA and CDR2 is YNFKEQ. There are 18 residues in the CDR3. The V and J ends lost 1 base and 8 bases, in that order; junction bases with no gene match: 10. The CDR3 region is CASSQVGGDRGFHSPLHF. CDR3 sequence (DNA): TGTGCCAGCAGCCAAGTTGGTGGGGACAGGGGGTTTCATTCACCCCTCCACTTT.

This clone was observed a handful of times. The chain joins TRBV4-1 to TRBJ1-5; no clear D. The CDR3 covers 17 residues. The germline V gene has CDR1 MGHRA and CDR2 YSYEKL. V was trimmed by 1 base and J by 7 bases, leaving 20 bases between them. CDR3 in amino acids: CASSQGRAGPPRQPQHF. DNA for the CDR3: TGCGCCAGCAGCCAAGGGAGGGCAGGACCTCCTCGGCAGCCCCAGCATTTT.

This clone was observed once. The rearrangement joins TRBV5-1 to TRBJ2-1; possible D gene TRBD1, 6 bases. This CDR3 region has 16 residues. V was cut by 4 bases and J by 4 bases, with 18 bases left in between. The germline gives CDR1 SGHRS, CDR2 YFSETQ. CDR3 sequence (DNA): TGCGCCAGCAGCATAGGAGACAGGACCGCATACAATGAGCAGTTCTTC. It specifies CASSIGDRTAYNEQFF.

This clone has just one count. The J gene is TRBJ1-2, the V gene TRBV7-9; 9 bases match TRBD1. The CDR3 is made up of 16 amino acids. The germline V gene encodes CDR1 SEHNR and CDR2 FQNEAQ (reference sequence). V lost 1 base to trimming and J lost 6 bases; unmatched junction nucleotides: 9. The CDR3 spells CASSLDNRDRANGYTF. CDR3 DNA: TGTGCCAGCAGCTTAGATAACCGGGACAGGGCAAATGGCTACACCTTC.

This clone appeared once. The chain combines TRBV9 with TRBJ1-2, with D unresolved. The V end lost 0 bases, the J end lost 1 base, and 7 bases lay between the germline ends. There are 14 residues in the CDR3. Germline V gene lookup returns CDR1 SGDLS and CDR2 YYNGEE. Here the CDR3 DNA reads TGTGCCAGCAGCGTAGGTGGCCGTAACTATGGCTACACCTTC. Translating it yields CASSVGGRNYGYTF.

This clone was counted only a few times. The genes are TRBV5-1 and TRBJ2-1; D is unclear. The germline CDR1 and CDR2 sequences are SGHRS and YFSETQ. V lost 1 base and J 10 bases, leaving 18 bases between the germline ends. CDR3 length: 15 residues. The CDR3 loop reads CASSLFDGPSEEQFF. The CDR3 coding sequence is TGCGCCAGCAGCTTGTTTGACGGTCCCAGCGAGGAGCAGTTCTTC.

J is TRBJ1-1 and V is TRBV19, with 7 bases matching TRBD1. CDR1 is LNHDA and CDR2 is SQIVND in the germline V gene (reference sequence). V trimming: 0 bases; J trimming: 4 bases; junction bases outside the gene matches: 8. This CDR3 region has 16 residues. DNA of the CDR3: TGTGCCAGTAGTATAGATGTAGGGGGCTTGGGCACTGAAGCTTTCTTT. It encodes CASSIDVGGLGTEAFF.

The chain uses TRBV6-6 and TRBJ2-7; the match to TRBD1 covers 8 bases. The CDR3 extends over 17 amino acids. Germline-derived CDR1 and CDR2 are MNHNY and SVGAGI (reference sequence). V shed 5 bases and J 0 bases; nucleotides not matched to a gene: 12. In nucleotides, the CDR3 is TGTGCCAGCAGTCAACGGACAGGGACAATCAGCTCCTACGAGCAGTACTTC. Amino acids: CASSQRTGTISSYEQYF.

The chain recombines TRBV19 with TRBJ2-1; 7 nucleotides line up with TRBD1. V trimming: 10 bases; J trimming: 5 bases; junction bases outside the gene matches: 11. The CDR3 totals 14 residues. Per the germline V gene, CDR1 is LNHDA and CDR2 is SQIVND (reference sequence). This CDR3 is CATKRGQSHNEQFF. In nucleotides, the CDR3 is TGTGCCACCAAGAGGGGACAGAGTCACAATGAGCAGTTCTTC.

V is TRBV7-2 and J is TRBJ2-7, with TRBD2 matching over 12 bases. With 5 bases clipped from V and 7 bases from J, the junction kept 9 bases outside the gene matches. Germline V lookup: CDR1 SGHTA, CDR2 FQGNSA. The CDR3 runs to 15 residues. CDR3 bases: TGTGCCAGCAGCCAAGCGGCTAGCGGGAGGGGAGAGCAGTACTTC. This codes for CASSQAASGRGEQYF.